The 6 T cell receptor beta chains given below trace back to one sample, sequenced in a study of cytotoxic CD8 clonotypes in ibrutinib-treated CLL. Assay used: immunoSEQ multiplex PCR; TCRdb lists only in-frame clones, some missing. The sample lists about 130,000 clones; 79% were seen once. Material: PBMCs, obtained after 12 months of ibrutinib treatment. Receptors were obtained from a human donor with chronic lymphocytic leukemia.

Only one count was recorded for this clone. The chain uses TRBV7-2 and TRBJ2-7; 10 positions agree with TRBD1. CDR3 size: 16 residues. V lost 3 bases and J lost 4; bases outside the gene matches: 9. The germline gives CDR1 SGHTA, CDR2 FQGNSA. CDR3 sequence: CASSFYPGTGVYEQYF. In DNA, the CDR3 is TGTGCCAGCAGCTTTTACCCAGGGACAGGGGTTTACGAGCAGTACTTC.

The table lists this clone with a count of one. The J gene is TRBJ2-3, the V gene TRBV19, with D possibly being TRBD2 (7 bases). The V end lost 8 bases, the J end lost 6 bases, and 15 bases lay between the germline ends. This CDR3 contains 13 residues. Germline CDR1 and CDR2: LNHDA and SQIVND (reference sequence). As DNA, the CDR3 is TGTGCCAGTCGGTCTCGGGGGGCGGATACGCAGTATTTT. It yields the protein CASRSRGADTQYF.

The genes are TRBV28 and TRBJ1-2; 10 positions match TRBD1. Germline CDR1 and CDR2: MDHEN and SYDVKM. Trimming at V came to 5 bases and at J to 4 bases, leaving 7 bases not matched to a gene. The CDR3 has 15 amino acids. CDR3 protein: CASSGRTGGFYGYTF. CDR3 nucleotide sequence: TGTGCCAGCAGTGGGCGGACAGGGGGGTTCTATGGCTACACCTTC.

V is TRBV5-6 and J is TRBJ2-3, with D perhaps matching TRBD1 (5 bases). This CDR3 spans 18 amino acids. Germline values: CDR1 SGHDT, CDR2 YYEEEE. Trimming left V 0 bases short and J 2 bases short, with 19 bases between. The CDR3 reads CASSLVGAGKEYTDTQYF. Written as DNA, the CDR3 is TGTGCCAGCAGCTTGGTTGGGGCCGGAAAGGAGTACACAGATACGCAGTATTTT.

The chain joins TRBV11-2 to TRBJ1-2; no reliable D call. The CDR3 covers 15 residues. Trimming cost V 1 base and J 2 bases, with 11 bases left between them. Germline loops: CDR1 SGHAT, CDR2 FQNNGV. CDR3 amino acids: CASSLGGGWNYGYTF. CDR3 DNA: TGTGCCAGCAGCTTAGGCGGCGGCTGGAACTATGGCTACACCTTC.

This chain joins TRBV4-1 and TRBJ2-3, with 10 bases aligning to TRBD2. Looked up from germline, CDR1 is MGHRA and CDR2 is YSYEKL. V shed 3 bases and J 2 bases; nucleotides not matched to a gene: 8. The CDR3 is made up of 17 amino acids. CDR3 in amino acids: CASSQGIAGGLTDTQYF. In nucleotides, the CDR3 is TGCGCCAGCAGCCAGGGGATAGCGGGAGGACTCACAGATACGCAGTATTTT.